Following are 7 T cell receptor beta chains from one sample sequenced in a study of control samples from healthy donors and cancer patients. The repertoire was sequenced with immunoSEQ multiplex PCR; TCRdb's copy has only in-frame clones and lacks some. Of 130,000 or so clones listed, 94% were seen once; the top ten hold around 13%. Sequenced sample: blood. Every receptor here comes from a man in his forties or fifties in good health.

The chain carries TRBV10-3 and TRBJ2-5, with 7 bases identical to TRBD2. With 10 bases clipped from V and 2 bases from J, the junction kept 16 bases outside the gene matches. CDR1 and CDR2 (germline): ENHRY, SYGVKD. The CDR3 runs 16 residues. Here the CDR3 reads CATRPSGTVLQETQYF. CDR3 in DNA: TGTGCCACCCGGCCCAGCGGGACCGTACTACAAGAGACCCAGTACTTC.

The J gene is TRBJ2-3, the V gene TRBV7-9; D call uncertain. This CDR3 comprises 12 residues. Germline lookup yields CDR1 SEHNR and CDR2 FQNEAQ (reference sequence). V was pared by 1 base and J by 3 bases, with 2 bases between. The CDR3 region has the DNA TGTGCCAGCAGCTTAGGGACAGATACGCAGTATTTT. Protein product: CASSLGTDTQYF. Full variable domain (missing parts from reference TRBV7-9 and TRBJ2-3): DTGVSQNPRHKITKRGQNVTFRCDPISEHNRLYWYRQTLGQGPEFLTYFQNEAQLEKSRLLSDRFSAERPKGSFSTLEIQRTEQGDSAMYLCASSLGTDTQYFGPGTRLTVL.

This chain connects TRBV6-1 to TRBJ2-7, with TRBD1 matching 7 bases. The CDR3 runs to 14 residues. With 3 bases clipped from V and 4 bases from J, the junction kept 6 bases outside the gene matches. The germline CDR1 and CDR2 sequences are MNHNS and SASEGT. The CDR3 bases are TGTGCCAGCAGTGACCCGGGACAGAATTACGAGCAGTACTTC. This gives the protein CASSDPGQNYEQYF.

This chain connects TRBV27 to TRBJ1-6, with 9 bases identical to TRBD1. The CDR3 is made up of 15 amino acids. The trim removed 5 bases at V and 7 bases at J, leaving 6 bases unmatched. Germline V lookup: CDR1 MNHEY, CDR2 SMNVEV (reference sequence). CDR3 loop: CASSRGQGENSPLHF. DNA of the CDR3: TGTGCCAGCAGTCGGGGACAGGGAGAAAATTCACCCCTCCACTTT.

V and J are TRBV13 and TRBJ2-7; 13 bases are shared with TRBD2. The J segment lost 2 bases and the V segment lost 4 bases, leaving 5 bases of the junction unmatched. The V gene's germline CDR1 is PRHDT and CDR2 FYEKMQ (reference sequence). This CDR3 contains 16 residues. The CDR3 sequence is CASSWGLAGTPYEQYF. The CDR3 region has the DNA TGTGCCAGCAGCTGGGGACTAGCGGGAACCCCCTACGAGCAGTACTTC.

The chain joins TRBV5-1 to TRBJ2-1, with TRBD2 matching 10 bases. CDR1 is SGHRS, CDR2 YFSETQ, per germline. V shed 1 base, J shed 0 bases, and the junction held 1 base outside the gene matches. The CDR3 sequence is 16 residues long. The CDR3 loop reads CASSLSSGSSYNEQFF. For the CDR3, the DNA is TGCGCCAGCAGCTTGTCTAGCGGGAGCTCCTACAATGAGCAGTTCTTC.

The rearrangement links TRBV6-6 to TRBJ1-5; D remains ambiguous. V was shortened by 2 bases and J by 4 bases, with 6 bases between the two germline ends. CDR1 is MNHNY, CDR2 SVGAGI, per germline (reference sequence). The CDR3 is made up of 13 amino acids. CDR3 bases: TGTGCCAGCAGTTACAACGGGAATCAGCCCCAGCATTTT. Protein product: CASSYNGNQPQHF.